This T cell receptor beta chain was identified during a study of blood T cell repertoires in COVID-19. Study background: Samples of COVID-19 (acute and convalescent) were obtained from the United States, Italy and Spain. T cells, B-cell-depleted T cells, or PBMCs supplied cDNA or gDNA.

This CDR3 has 17 residues. CDR1 SGHRS and CDR2 YFSETQ come from the germline V gene. Trimming at V came to 3 bases and at J to 2 bases, leaving 12 bases not matched to a gene. Adults between roughly 18 and 95 years of age took part from fewer than 30 US areas. Clinical histories supplied by participants themselves formed the basis of cohort assignment. Profiled with immunoSEQ multiplex PCR; TCRdb holds only in-frame clones, not every one. The profile shows 140,000 to 150,000 clones, 70% to 90% of them singletons. V is TRBV5-1 and J is TRBJ2-7, with 9 nucleotides matching TRBD2. This receptor was obtained from a woman in her 50s with acute COVID-19. Sequenced input: PBMCs or T cells enriched from blood (not recorded which). The DNA of the CDR3 is TGCGCCAGCAGCTCTAATCATCGGACTAGCGTACCCTACGAGCAGTACTTC. It yields the protein CASSSNHRTSVPYEQYF. The full variable domain, with the rest looked up from reference TRBV5-1 and TRBJ2-7, is KAGVTQTPRYLIKTRGQQVTLSCSPISGHRSVSWYQQTPGQGLQFLFEYFSETQRNKGNFPGRFSGRQFSNSRSEMNVSTLELGDSALYLCASSSNHRTSVPYEQYFGPGTRLTVT.